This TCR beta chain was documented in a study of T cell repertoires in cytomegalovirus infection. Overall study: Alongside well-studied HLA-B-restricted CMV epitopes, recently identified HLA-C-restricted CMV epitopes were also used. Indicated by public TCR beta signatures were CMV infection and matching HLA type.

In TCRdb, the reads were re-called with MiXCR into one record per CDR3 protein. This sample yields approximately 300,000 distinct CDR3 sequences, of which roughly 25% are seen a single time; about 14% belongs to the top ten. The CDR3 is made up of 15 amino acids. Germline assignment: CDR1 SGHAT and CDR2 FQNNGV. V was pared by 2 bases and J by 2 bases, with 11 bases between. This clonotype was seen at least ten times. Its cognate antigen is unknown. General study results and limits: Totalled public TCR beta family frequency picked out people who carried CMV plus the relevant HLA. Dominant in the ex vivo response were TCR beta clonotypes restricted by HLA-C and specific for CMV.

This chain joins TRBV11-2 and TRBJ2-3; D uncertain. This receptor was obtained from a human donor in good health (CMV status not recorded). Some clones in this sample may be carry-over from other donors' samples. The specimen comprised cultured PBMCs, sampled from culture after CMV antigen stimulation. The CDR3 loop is CASSLSLNPTDTQYF. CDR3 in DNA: TGTGCCAGCAGCTTATCTCTTAACCCCACAGATACGCAGTATTTT.